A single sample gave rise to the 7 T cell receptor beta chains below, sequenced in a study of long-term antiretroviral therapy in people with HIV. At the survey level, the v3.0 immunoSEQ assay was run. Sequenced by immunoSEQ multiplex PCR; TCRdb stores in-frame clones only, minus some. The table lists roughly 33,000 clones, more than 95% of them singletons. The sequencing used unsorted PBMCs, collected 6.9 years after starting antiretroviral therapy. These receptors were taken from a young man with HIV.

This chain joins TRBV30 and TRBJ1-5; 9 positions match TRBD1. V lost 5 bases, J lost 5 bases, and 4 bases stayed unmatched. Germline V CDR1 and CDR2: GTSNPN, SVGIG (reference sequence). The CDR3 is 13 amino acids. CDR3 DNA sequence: TGTGCCTGGGGACAGGGGTTGGATCAGCCCCAGCATTTT. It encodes CAWGQGLDQPQHF.

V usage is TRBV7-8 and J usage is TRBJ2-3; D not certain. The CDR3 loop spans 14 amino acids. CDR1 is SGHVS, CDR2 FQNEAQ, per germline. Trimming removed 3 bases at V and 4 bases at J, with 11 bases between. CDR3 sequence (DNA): TGTGCCAGCAGCTTCCGCCTACCCCCAGATACGCAGTATTTT. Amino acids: CASSFRLPPDTQYF.

The CDR3 DNA sequence: TGTGCCAGCAGCTTAGCGAAGGGTGGCTACGAGCAGTACTTC. This encodes CASSLAKGGYEQYF. The chain is built from TRBV7-3 and TRBJ2-7, with D hard to call. The CDR3 runs 14 residues. Trimming left V 2 bases short and J 3 bases short, with 11 bases between. Looked up from germline, CDR1 is SGHTA and CDR2 is FQGTGA.

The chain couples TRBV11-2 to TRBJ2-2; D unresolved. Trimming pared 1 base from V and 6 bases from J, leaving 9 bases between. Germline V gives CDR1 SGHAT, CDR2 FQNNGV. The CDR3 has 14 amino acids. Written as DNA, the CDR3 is TGTGCCAGCAGCTTAGGGCTGCGACCCGGGGAGCTGTTTTTT. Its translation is CASSLGLRPGELFF.

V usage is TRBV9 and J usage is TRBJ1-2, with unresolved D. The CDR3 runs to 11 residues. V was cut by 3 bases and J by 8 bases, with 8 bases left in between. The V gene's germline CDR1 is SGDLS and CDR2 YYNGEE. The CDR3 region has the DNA TGTGCCAGCAGCGACCTACTGGGCTACACCTTC. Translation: CASSDLLGYTF.

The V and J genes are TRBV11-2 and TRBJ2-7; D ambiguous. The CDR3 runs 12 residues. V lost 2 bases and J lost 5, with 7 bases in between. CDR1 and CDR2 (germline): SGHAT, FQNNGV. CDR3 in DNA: TGTGCCAGCAGCTTAATATGGCACGAGCAGTACTTC. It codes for CASSLIWHEQYF.

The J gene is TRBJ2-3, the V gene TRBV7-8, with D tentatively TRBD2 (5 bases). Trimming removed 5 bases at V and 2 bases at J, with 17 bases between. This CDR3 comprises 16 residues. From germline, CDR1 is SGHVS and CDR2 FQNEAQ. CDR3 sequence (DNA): TGTGCCAGCAGCACACCGGGGATTGTGGCCACAGATACGCAGTATTTT. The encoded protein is CASSTPGIVATDTQYF.